Listed below are T cell receptor beta chains from one sample, sequenced in a study of blood T cell repertoires in COVID-19. Assay: immunoSEQ multiplex PCR; the TCRdb copy retains only in-frame clones and omits some. The table includes under 300,000 clones, 75% to 90% detected once. Sequenced sample: PBMCs or T cells enriched from blood (not recorded which). These receptors originate from a woman aged 18-29 years who had recovered from COVID-19. The CDR3 runs from the conserved cysteine through the conserved F or W. A D gene is named only where the DNA matches it firmly. Rows may omit the clone size; those that give it use once, few, many or a size class.

clone_size d_call j_call v_call cdr3_nt cdr3_aa
- TRBD2 TRBJ2-1 TRBV28 TGTGCCAGCAGTTTATTTCCGCGGGGAGGGAATGAGCAGTTCTTC CASSLFPRGGNEQFF
- - TRBJ2-3 TRBV7-2 TGTGCCAGCAGCCGTGGGGGGGGGCGGCATACGCAGTATTTT CASSRGGGRHTQYF
- - TRBJ1-5 TRBV6-6 TGTGCCAGCAGTTACTCGATACAGGAGCACAATCAGCCCCAGCATTTT CASSYSIQEHNQPQHF
- - TRBJ2-7 TRBV2 TGTGCCAGCAGCTTACAGGTAGTCCTTTCCTACGAGCAGTACTTC CASSLQVVLSYEQYF
- TRBD1 TRBJ1-6 TRBV18 TGTGCCAGCTCACCTACCGGACAGGGGCCCCCTACGGCCCTCCACTTT CASSPTGQGPPTALHF
- - TRBJ2-7 TRBV21-1 TGTGCCCACCGGGCAACAGGGCGAGAAGAGCAGTACTTC CAHRATGREEQYF
- TRBD1 TRBJ1-1 TRBV28 TGTGCCAGCAGTTCCGACAGGGCGAAGACTGAAGCTTTCTTT CASSSDRAKTEAFF
- - TRBJ1-1 TRBV2 TGTGCCAGCACGGGGGGGCCTCAGACTGAAGCTTTCTTT CASTGGPQTEAFF
- TRBD2 TRBJ2-5 TRBV5-1 TGCGCCAGCAGCTTAGGAACTAGCGGACCAGAGACCCAGTACTTC CASSLGTSGPETQYF
few TRBD1 TRBJ1-5 TRBV3-1/TRBV3-2 TGTGCCAGCAGCCAAGTCACAGGGGCAGGTCAGCCCCAGCATTTT CASSQVTGAGQPQHF
- TRBD1 TRBJ2-7 TRBV6-1 TGTGCCAGCAGTGAATTGGGGGACAGGGGGACCTACGAGCAGTACTTC CASSELGDRGTYEQYF
- - TRBJ1-5 TRBV27 TGTGCCAGCAGTTTAACAGGGTATAGCAATCAGCCCCAGCATTTT CASSLTGYSNQPQHF
- - TRBJ1-1 TRBV6-5 TGTGCCAGCAGGGAGTCCCCGGGGGGGGCCGCTGAAGCTTTCTTT CASRESPGGAAEAFF
- - TRBJ1-1 TRBV6-1 TGTGCCAGCAGTGATCGCATTCGGGGTTTCACTGAAGCTTTCTTT CASSDRIRGFTEAFF
- TRBD2 TRBJ2-5 TRBV4-2 TGTGCCAGCAGCCAAGAAACTAGCGGGGTACCACAAGAGACCCAGTACTTC CASSQETSGVPQETQYF
- - TRBJ1-1 TRBV2 TGTGCCAGCAGCGGTTTCGATACCGGGACTGAAGCTTTCTTT CASSGFDTGTEAFF
- - TRBJ2-1 TRBV6-1 TGTGCCAGCAGTGAACTAGCGTACGACTACAATGAGCAGTTCTTC CASSELAYDYNEQFF
- - TRBJ1-1 TRBV10-2 TGCGCCAGCAGTCTGGACAAGCTTGAAGCTTTCTTT CASSLDKLEAFF
- TRBD2 TRBJ2-3 TRBV9 TGTGCCAGCAGCGTAGGGAGCGGGGATTTGTTAGATACGCAGTATTTT CASSVGSGDLLDTQYF
- - TRBJ2-4 TRBV5-1 TGCGCCAGCAGCTTGACAGGAAACATTCAGTACTTC CASSLTGNIQYF
- - TRBJ1-2 TRBV2 TGTGCCAGCAGTGAAGGTTTCCAACAGGACTATGGCTACACCTTC CASSEGFQQDYGYTF
- - TRBJ1-6 TRBV9 TGTGCCAGCAGCGTAGACCCAGGGTCCAATTCACCCCTCCACTTT CASSVDPGSNSPLHF
- TRBD1 TRBJ1-2 TRBV6-5 TGTGCCAGCAGTTACTCGTCAGGGGGCAAAGGCTATGGCTACACCTTC CASSYSSGGKGYGYTF
once TRBD1 TRBJ1-2 TRBV7-6 TGTGCCAGCAGCCTGAACCCGGGACAGGGTGATGGCTACACCTTC CASSLNPGQGDGYTF
- - TRBJ1-5 TRBV25-1 TGTGCCAGCAGTGATGGTGTGACAGCCCAGCATTTT CASSDGVTAQHF
- - TRBJ1-1 TRBV6-5 TGTGCCAGCAGCCCGAACCGGGGGTACGCTGAAGCTTTCTTT CASSPNRGYAEAFF
- - TRBJ2-7 TRBV2 TGTGCCAGCAGGGCTGAAACCTACGAGCAGTACTTC CASRAETYEQYF
- TRBD2 TRBJ2-3 TRBV28 TGTGCCAGCAGACCTCGACTAGCGGGGGGGCCTACGGATACGCAGTATTTT CASRPRLAGGPTDTQYF
- TRBD2 TRBJ2-2 TRBV2 TGTGCCAGCAGTGTACTAGCGGGGCGGAACACCGGGGAGCTGTTTTTT CASSVLAGRNTGELFF
- TRBD2 TRBJ2-3 TRBV10-3 TGTGCCATCGCTAGCGGGGGCACAGATACGCAGTATTTT CAIASGGTDTQYF
- - TRBJ2-7 TRBV11-2 TGTGCCAGCAGCTTACCGACAGCGCGCTACGAGCAGTACTTC CASSLPTARYEQYF
- TRBD1 TRBJ1-4 TRBV5-1 TGCGCCAGCAGCTTACAGGGGGTTGGTGGTAATGAAAAACTGTTTTTT CASSLQGVGGNEKLFF
- - TRBJ1-4 TRBV7-9 TGTGCCAGCGGGGGGGAAAAACTGTTTTTT CASGGEKLFF
- - TRBJ2-7 TRBV27 TGTGCCAGCAGTTTATCTGGAGGGGCCTTCCCCTACGAGCAGTACTTC CASSLSGGAFPYEQYF
- - TRBJ2-6 TRBV4-2 TGTGCCAGCAGCCCTATGTGGGCCGTTGCGGGGGCAACCTCTGGGGCCAACGTCCTGACTTTC CASSPMWAVAGATSGANVLTF
- - TRBJ1-2 TRBV30 TGTGCCTGGAGTCGAGGGGGAATCGATGGCTACACCTTC CAWSRGGIDGYTF
- - TRBJ2-2 TRBV29-1 TGCAGCGTTGAAGCAGGGGCCGGCGGGGAGCTGTTTTTT CSVEAGAGGELFF
once TRBD1 TRBJ1-1 TRBV28 TGTGCCAGCCCTCCTCCCCGGGTGACAGGGGAGACGAACACTGAAGCTTTCTTT CASPPPRVTGETNTEAFF
- - TRBJ1-1 TRBV15 TGTGCCACCAGCAGAGATCGAGCTATGAACACTGAAGCTTTCTTT CATSRDRAMNTEAFF
- - TRBJ2-7 TRBV7-6 TGTGCCAGCAGCTTAGACCAGGTCTACGAGCAGTACTTC CASSLDQVYEQYF
- TRBD1 TRBJ1-2 TRBV28 TGTGCCAGCAGTGGAGGACAGGGAAGTAGTGGCTACACCTTC CASSGGQGSSGYTF
- - TRBJ2-2 TRBV5-1 TGCGCCAGCAGTTCCTGGGAGGCTATCAACACCGGGGAGCTGTTTTTT CASSSWEAINTGELFF
- TRBD2 TRBJ2-3 TRBV5-1 TGCGCCAGCGTACGCGGGGGAAGCACAGATACGCAGTATTTT CASVRGGSTDTQYF
- - TRBJ1-2 TRBV12-3/TRBV12-4 TGTGCCAGCAGTTTTAGAGCTAACTATGGCTACACCTTC CASSFRANYGYTF
- TRBD1 TRBJ1-1 TRBV6-9 TGTGCCAGCAGACCGACAGGGGGCTCGAACACTGAAGCTTTCTTT CASRPTGGSNTEAFF